One and the same sample provided the 7 T cell receptor beta chains below, sequenced in a study of T cell changes during pregnancy in multiple sclerosis. Here immunoSEQ multiplex PCR was the method, and the copy in TCRdb shows in-frame clones only, minus some. In the table there are some 30,000 clones, around 89% of which are singletons. Specimen: CD8+ T cells from peripheral blood mononuclear cells, collected in the second trimester of pregnancy. These receptors were taken from a female donor with multiple sclerosis, enrolled in a pregnancy study.

This rearrangement joins TRBV5-6 to TRBJ2-2, with D unclear. Trimming removed 0 bases from V and 1 base from J, with 7 bases in between. The germline V gene encodes CDR1 SGHDT and CDR2 YYEEEE. CDR3 length equals 15 residues. In DNA form, the CDR3 reads TGTGCCAGCAGCTTGGTAGAGGAGAACACCGGGGAGCTGTTTTTT. This encodes CASSLVEENTGELFF.

V is TRBV6-4 and J is TRBJ2-1; D not resolved. The CDR3 spans 13 residues. Germline CDR1 and CDR2: MRHNA and SNTAGT. V shed 0 bases and J shed 10 bases, with 10 bases lying between them. CDR3 DNA sequence: TGTGCCAGCAGTGACTCAGCAAGCACCGAGCAGTTCTTC. Translated, it gives CASSDSASTEQFF.

The V gene is TRBV27, the J gene TRBJ2-5; D not resolved. Germline V gene sequence: CDR1 MNHEY, CDR2 SMNVEV (reference sequence). Trimming stripped 6 bases from V and 0 bases from J, with 11 bases between. The CDR3 has 14 amino acids. Here the CDR3 reads CASSPGSHQETQYF. The DNA of the CDR3 is TGTGCCAGCAGCCCGGGTAGCCACCAAGAGACCCAGTACTTC.

The chain has TRBV9 and TRBJ2-3; D possibly corresponds to TRBD2 (5 bases). The CDR3 length is 15 residues. Trimming took off 0 bases at V and 1 base at J, with 9 bases between the two ends. The germline V gene encodes CDR1 SGDLS and CDR2 YYNGEE. The CDR3 sequence: CASSVVGVGTDTQYF. For the CDR3, the DNA is TGTGCCAGCAGCGTAGTCGGGGTCGGCACAGATACGCAGTATTTT. The whole variable domain, remainder taken from reference TRBV9 and TRBJ2-3, is DSGVTQTPKHLITATGQRVTLRCSPRSGDLSVYWYQQSLDQGLQFLIQYYNGEERAKGNILERFSAQQFPDLHSELNLSSLELGDSALYFCASSVVGVGTDTQYFGPGTRLTVL.

This clone has a single count. The chain has TRBV9 and TRBJ2-5, with 8 bases aligning to TRBD2. The J call may not be correct, given that the DNA end is closer to TRBJ2-7. In germline, CDR1 is SGDLS, CDR2 YYNGEE. CDR3 length: 13 residues. The chain's CDR3 is CASSAGLAYEQYF. The CDR3 DNA sequence: TGTGCCAGCAGCGCGGGACTAGCCTACGAGCAGTACTTC.

This chain uses TRBV28 with TRBJ1-3; 9 nucleotides match TRBD1. V trimming: 5 bases; J trimming: 3 bases; junction bases outside the gene matches: 8. The length of the CDR3 is 16 residues. CDR1 is MDHEN and CDR2 is SYDVKM in the germline V gene. The chain's CDR3 is CASSATNRGLGNTIYF. In DNA, the CDR3 is TGTGCCAGCAGTGCGACAAACAGGGGGCTTGGAAACACCATATATTTT. Together with reference TRBV28 and TRBJ1-3, the CDR3 gives the full variable domain: DVKVTQSSRYLVKRTGEKVFLECVQDMDHENMFWYRQDPGLGLRLIYFSYDVKMKEKGDIPEGYSVSREKKERFSLILESASTNQTSMYLCASSATNRGLGNTIYFGEGSWLTVV.

The CDR3 DNA sequence: TGTGCCAGCAGCCCGTTGGCAGCGACAGATACGCAGTATTTT. Amino acids: CASSPLAATDTQYF. The V gene is TRBV9, the J gene TRBJ2-3; no firm D call. Deletions cut 4 bases from V and 3 bases from J, with 12 bases between. Germline values: CDR1 SGDLS, CDR2 YYNGEE. This CDR3 has 14 residues.